The 14 T cell receptor beta chains below come from one sample, sequenced in a study of vaccination effects on CD4 cells after COVID-19. Viral peptide pools were used in the ViraFEST assay to expand antigen-specific CD4+ T cells, and sequencing came afterward. Once cultured for approximately eleven days, the cells underwent separation to obtain CD4+ T cells. None of these healthy vaccinees had been infected with SARS-CoV-2 before vaccination. These TCRs' antigens remain unknown. Assay: immunoSEQ multiplex PCR; the TCRdb copy retains only in-frame clones and omits some. This repertoire shows over 30,000 clones, roughly 70% found once; its top ten account for about 23%. The sequencing used CD4+ T cells from PBMCs cultured with SARS-CoV-2 spike peptides, collected before COVID-19 vaccination. These TCRs come from a human donor who received a COVID-19 vaccine.

The chain combines TRBV2 with TRBJ1-1; D not resolved. Germline CDR1 and CDR2: SNHLY and FYNNEI. The CDR3 runs 14 residues. Trimming took 7 bases from V and 0 from J, leaving 12 bases between them. The CDR3: CASTLDSMNTEAFF. CDR3 DNA: TGTGCCAGCACTCTGGACTCCATGAACACTGAAGCTTTCTTT.

This clone turned up a few times. This chain connects TRBV18 to TRBJ1-3; the D is unclear. The V and J ends lost 3 bases and 0 bases respectively, with 12 bases between them. Germline V CDR1 and CDR2: KGHSH, LQKENI. The CDR3 totals 16 residues. The CDR3, as DNA: TGTGCCAGCTCACCGGGCCAGCAGAGCTCTGGAAACACCATATATTTT. Amino acid sequence: CASSPGQQSSGNTIYF.

The rearrangement links TRBV4-3 to TRBJ2-1; the D call may be TRBD1 or TRBD2 (7 bases each). Trimming cost V 4 bases and J 7 bases, with 20 bases left between them. Germline assignment: CDR1 LGHNA and CDR2 YSLEER. The length of the CDR3 is 16 residues. The CDR3 here is CASSLGGGGAGNEQFF. CDR3 nucleotide sequence: TGCGCCAGCAGCCTCGGGGGAGGGGGCGCGGGGAATGAGCAGTTCTTC.

This clone has just a few counts. The genes are TRBV30 and TRBJ1-4; maybe TRBD1 (5 bases). Trimming took 6 bases from V and 4 from J, leaving 15 bases between them. Germline V gene data show CDR1 as GTSNPN and CDR2 as SVGIG (reference sequence). The CDR3 length is 14 residues. As DNA, the CDR3 is TGTGCCTGCCTATCCGGGACCAGTAATGAAAAACTGTTTTTT. It encodes CACLSGTSNEKLFF.

This chain joins TRBV7-8 and TRBJ2-3; 7 bases line up with TRBD1. The ends lost 1 base at V and 1 base at J; junction bases unmatched: 11. Looked up from germline, CDR1 is SGHVS and CDR2 is FQNEAQ. This CDR3 contains 18 residues. CDR3 sequence (DNA): TGTGCCAGCAGCTTAGGGTGGACAGGCCCCCGGGGCACAGATACGCAGTATTTT. It specifies CASSLGWTGPRGTDTQYF. The full variable domain, its missing parts supplied by reference TRBV7-8 and TRBJ2-3, is GAGVSQSPRYKVAKRGQDVALRCDPISGHVSLFWYQQALGQGPEFLTYFQNEAQLDKSGLPSDRFFAERPEGSVSTLKIQRTQQEDSAVYLCASSLGWTGPRGTDTQYFGPGTRLTVL.

CDR3: CASSERGGHEQFF. The CDR3 region has the DNA TGTGCCAGCAGTGAAAGGGGTGGTCACGAGCAGTTCTTC. J is TRBJ2-1 and V is TRBV2, with TRBD1 as a possible D gene (5 bases). Germline-derived CDR1 and CDR2 are SNHLY and FYNNEI. V lost 2 bases, J lost 10 bases, and 12 bases lay in between. CDR3 length: 13 residues.

V is TRBV18 and J is TRBJ1-1; perhaps TRBD1 as D (5 bases). Per germline, CDR1 KGHSH and CDR2 LQKENI. The CDR3 loop spans 13 amino acids. V gave up 3 bases and J gave up 4 bases, with 9 bases separating them. The CDR3 DNA follows: TGTGCCAGCTCACCCCAGGGCTCCACTGAAGCTTTCTTT. It translates to CASSPQGSTEAFF.

The V and J genes are TRBV5-4 and TRBJ2-5, with 9 bases aligning to TRBD2. CDR3 size: 15 residues. Germline CDR1 is SGHNT and CDR2 is YYREEE (reference sequence). Germline trimming cut 3 bases from V and 5 bases from J; bases unmatched to any gene: 8. CDR3 amino acids: CASSYRGGEWETQYF. The CDR3, as DNA: TGTGCCAGCAGCTACCGCGGGGGGGAGTGGGAGACCCAGTACTTC.

CDR3 region: CASRLRTGDGELFF. The CDR3 bases are TGTGCCAGCAGATTAAGGACAGGGGACGGGGAGCTGTTTTTT. V gene TRBV6-5 combines with J gene TRBJ2-2, with TRBD1 matching over 9 bases. The CDR3 covers 14 residues. Germline trimming cut 6 bases from V and 7 bases from J; bases unmatched to any gene: 6. Germline assignment: CDR1 MNHEY and CDR2 SVGAGI.

CDR3 region: CASKAGRTGNTIYF. The CDR3 region has the DNA TGTGCCAGCAAAGCGGGTAGGACTGGAAACACCATATATTTT. This chain links TRBV6-6 with TRBJ1-3, with no clear D. CDR1 and CDR2 from the germline V gene are MNHNY and SVGAGI (reference sequence). V shed 7 bases and J shed 2 bases, with 12 bases lying between them. The CDR3 loop spans 14 amino acids.

This clone came up a few times. The J gene is TRBJ1-2, the V gene TRBV6-1; D is unclear. Germline V gene data show CDR1 as MNHNS and CDR2 as SASEGT. V was pared by 2 bases and J by 5 bases, with 15 bases between. There are 15 residues in the CDR3. The chain's CDR3 is CASSENWVSPYGYTF. DNA of the CDR3: TGTGCCAGCAGTGAAAATTGGGTCAGCCCGTATGGCTACACCTTC.

The rearrangement uses TRBV28 and TRBJ1-6; D is possibly TRBD1 (5 bases). The CDR3 is 14 residues long. Germline V lookup: CDR1 MDHEN, CDR2 SYDVKM. Trimming stripped 7 bases from V and 9 bases from J, with 16 bases between. CDR3 protein: CASILHLGGSPLHF. CDR3 sequence (DNA): TGTGCCAGCATTCTCCACCTGGGGGGTTCACCCCTCCACTTT.

This chain uses TRBV7-9 with TRBJ2-7; D may be TRBD2 (6 bases). Trimming cost V 5 bases and J 9 bases, with 14 bases left between them. This CDR3 spans 12 amino acids. Germline values: CDR1 SEHNR, CDR2 FQNEAQ (reference sequence). This chain's CDR3 is CASSQAGTAQYF. The CDR3 DNA follows: TGTGCCAGCAGCCAGGCCGGGACTGCGCAGTACTTC.

CDR3 protein: CASSSGVDTQYF. CDR3 DNA: TGTGCCAGCAGTTCCGGGGTAGATACGCAGTATTTT. V and J are TRBV28 and TRBJ2-3; maybe TRBD2 (5 bases). This CDR3 has 12 amino acids. V lost 4 bases to trimming and J lost 5 bases, with 7 bases between them. CDR1 and CDR2 from the germline V gene are MDHEN and SYDVKM.